This is a list of T cell receptor beta chains from one sample in a study of cytomegalovirus exposure and HLA in healthy donors. Generated by immunoSEQ multiplex PCR, the TCRdb table keeps only in-frame clones and is missing some. Of 150,000 to 200,000 clones in the sample, over 70% were seen once. Input material: PBMCs. These receptor sequences come from a woman younger than 45 in good health and CMV-seropositive. The CDR3 runs from the conserved cysteine through the conserved F or W. A D gene is named only where the DNA matches it firmly. Size values are once, few and many counts, or a class for expanded clones, and some rows have none.

TRBV4-1	.	.	TRBJ2-7	CASSQAPQGAITYEQYF	TGCGCCAGCAGCCAGGCTCCCCAGGGTGCCATAACCTACGAGCAGTACTTC
TRBV7-9	.	TRBD1	TRBJ1-1	CASSSGTANTEAFF	TGTGCCAGCAGCTCAGGGACAGCCAACACTGAAGCTTTCTTT
TRBV27	.	TRBD2	TRBJ2-7	CASSRGTSGKYEQYF	TGTGCCAGCAGCAGAGGGACTAGCGGAAAATACGAGCAGTACTTC
TRBV11-2	.	TRBD2	TRBJ2-1	CASVLAGGLSYNEQFF	TGTGCCAGCGTCTTAGCGGGAGGCCTGTCCTACAATGAGCAGTTCTTC
TRBV30	few	.	TRBJ1-1	CAWSVLSRAGTEAFF	TGTGCCTGGAGTGTACTTAGCAGGGCAGGCACTGAAGCTTTCTTT
TRBV5-5	.	.	TRBJ2-5	CASSLASGTSRETQYF	TGTGCCAGCAGCTTGGCCAGCGGGACATCCCGTGAGACCCAGTACTTC
TRBV23-1	.	TRBD2	TRBJ2-7	CASGLAGGPICYEQYF	TGCGCCAGCGGACTAGCGGGAGGGCCCATCTGCTACGAGCAGTACTTC
TRBV14	.	TRBD2	TRBJ2-1	CASSQDFDGRTYNEQFF	TGTGCCAGCAGCCAAGATTTCGACGGGAGGACGTACAATGAGCAGTTCTTC
TRBV25-1	.	.	TRBJ2-2	CASSPAYANTGELFF	TGTGCCAGCTCTCCTGCCTACGCGAACACCGGGGAGCTGTTTTTT
TRBV5-1	.	.	TRBJ2-3	CASSRREAPDTQYF	TGCGCCAGCAGCCGACGAGAGGCTCCAGATACGCAGTATTTT
TRBV6-5	.	.	TRBJ2-2	CASSYGQGLYTGELFF	TGTGCCAGCAGTTACGGTCAGGGTCTATACACCGGGGAGCTGTTTTTT
TRBV19	.	.	TRBJ2-6	CASSQGSGVGANVLTF	TGTGCCAGTAGTCAGGGGTCAGGGGTCGGGGCCAACGTCCTGACTTTC
TRBV15	few	.	TRBJ1-5	CATSSPRVQPQHF	TGTGCCACCAGCAGCCCCAGGGTTCAGCCCCAGCATTTT
TRBV7-9	.	.	TRBJ1-1	CASSLTGRGTEAFF	TGTGCCAGCAGCTTAACCGGTAGGGGCACTGAAGCTTTCTTT
TRBV7-7	.	.	TRBJ2-5	CASSSSQGGETQYF	TGTGCCAGCAGCTCCAGCCAGGGGGGAGAGACCCAGTACTTC
TRBV15	.	TRBD2	TRBJ2-3	CATSTQRVLAGANVHTDTQYF	TGTGCCACCAGCACCCAGCGGGTTCTAGCGGGAGCGAATGTCCACACAGATACGCAGTATTTT
TRBV29-1	.	.	TRBJ2-6	CSVQVTSGANVLTF	TGCAGCGTACAGGTCACCTCTGGGGCCAACGTCCTGACTTTC
TRBV12-5	.	TRBD2	TRBJ2-7	CASGLDARGLAGGRNEQYF	TGTGCTAGTGGTTTGGATGCGAGGGGACTAGCGGGAGGAAGAAACGAGCAGTACTTC
TRBV4-2	.	TRBD1	TRBJ1-2	CASSQERTPGQGSLSGYAF	TGTGCCAGCAGCCAAGAGCGGACCCCGGGACAGGGGAGTTTATCTGGCTACGCCTTC
TRBV5-1	.	.	TRBJ2-4	CASSLGSGGTPAKNIQYF	TGCGCCAGCAGCTTGGGTAGCGGAGGGACTCCAGCCAAAAACATTCAGTACTTC
TRBV28	.	TRBD1	TRBJ2-1	CASSPVGQGNNEQFF	TGTGCCAGCTCACCCGTGGGACAGGGTAACAATGAGCAGTTCTTC
TRBV9	.	.	TRBJ2-2	CASSLLTSGTGELFF	TGTGCCAGCAGCCTCTTGACCAGCGGCACCGGGGAGCTGTTTTTT
TRBV19	.	.	TRBJ1-1	CASSTAGGSDTEAFF	TGTGCCAGTAGTACCGCGGGGGGAAGTGACACTGAAGCTTTCTTT
TRBV6-7	.	TRBD1	TRBJ2-6	CASSFHGQGSGANVLTF	TGTGCCAGCAGCTTCCACGGACAGGGGTCTGGGGCCAACGTCCTGACTTTC
TRBV4-3	.	TRBD2	TRBJ2-3	CASSQGVSGSHTDTQYF	TGCGCCAGCAGCCAAGGGGTTAGCGGGAGCCACACAGATACGCAGTATTTT